The 4 T cell receptor beta chains reported below all come from one sample, sequenced in a study of CD8+ T cells in alopecia areata. TCR sequencing used cDNA made by reverse transcription of extracted RNA. Method: immunoSEQ multiplex PCR; TCRdb's copy keeps in-frame clones and lacks some. Counted here are roughly 150,000 clones, roughly 58% occurring once; the ten biggest clones make up 36%. Source material: CD8+ T cells sorted from blood. The origin of the receptors is a human donor in good health.

The CDR3 reads CASSQDRQGTSEAFF. In nucleotides, the CDR3 is TGCGCCAGCAGCCAAGACCGACAGGGAACCTCGGAAGCTTTCTTT. The V and J genes are TRBV4-1 and TRBJ1-1; 7 bases line up with TRBD1. Germline V gene data show CDR1 as MGHRA and CDR2 as YSYEKL. V lost 0 bases to trimming and J lost 8 bases; unmatched junction nucleotides: 9. The CDR3 totals 15 residues.

Turning to this clone: The germline gene is not matched at one end of the junction; a read error may be the cause. This CDR3 reads CASSPRQGQETQYF. The CDR3 DNA reads as TGCGCCAGCAGCCCCCGACAGGGGCAAGAGACCCAGTACTTC. V usage is TRBV13 and J usage is TRBJ2-5; 8 bases fit TRBD1. This CDR3 has 14 residues. Germline-derived CDR1 and CDR2 are PRHDT and FYEKMQ (reference sequence).

This clone was picked up one time. The rearrangement links TRBV5-6 to TRBJ1-1; TRBD1 might be the D (5 bases). CDR1 is SGHDT, CDR2 YYEEEE, per germline. Trimming left V 4 bases short and J 1 base short, with 11 bases between. The CDR3 consists of 14 residues. As DNA, the CDR3 is TGTGCCAGCAGCGACAGTTTGACGAACACTGAAGCTTTCTTT. It specifies CASSDSLTNTEAFF.

The genes are TRBV23-1 and TRBJ2-7; maybe TRBD2 (6 bases). TRBV23-1 is identified as an open reading frame with a role that is uncertain. Deletions cut 8 bases from V and 3 bases from J, with 17 bases between. This CDR3 is 14 amino acids long. The CDR3 protein is CASARGGAVYEQYF. As DNA, the CDR3 is TGCGCCAGCGCTCGAGGAGGGGCGGTCTACGAGCAGTACTTC.